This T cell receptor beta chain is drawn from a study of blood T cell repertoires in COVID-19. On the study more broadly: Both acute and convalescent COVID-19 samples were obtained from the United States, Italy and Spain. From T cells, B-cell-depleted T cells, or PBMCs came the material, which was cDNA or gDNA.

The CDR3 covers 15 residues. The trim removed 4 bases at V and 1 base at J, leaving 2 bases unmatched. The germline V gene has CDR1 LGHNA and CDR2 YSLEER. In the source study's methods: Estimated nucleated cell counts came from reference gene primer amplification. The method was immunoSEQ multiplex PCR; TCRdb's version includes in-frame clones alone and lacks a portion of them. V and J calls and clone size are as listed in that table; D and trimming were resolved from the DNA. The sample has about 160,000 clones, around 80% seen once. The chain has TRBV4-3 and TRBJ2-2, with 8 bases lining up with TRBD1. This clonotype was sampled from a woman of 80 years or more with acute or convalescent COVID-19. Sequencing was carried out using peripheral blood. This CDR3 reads CASSPGTGNTGELFF. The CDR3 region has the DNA TGCGCCAGCAGCCCGGGGACAGGGAACACCGGGGAGCTGTTTTTT.